These T cell receptor beta chains were read from a single sample in a study of blood T cell repertoires in COVID-19. Sequenced by immunoSEQ multiplex PCR; TCRdb stores in-frame clones only, minus some. Of around 100,000 clones listed, 80% are singletons. Source material: peripheral blood. All receptors come from a woman between 65 and 79 years old with acute or convalescent COVID-19. CDR3s include the opening cysteine and the closing phenylalanine or tryptophan. The D gene is left open where the match is weak. A row's size may be missing; if present it is once, few, many or a size class.

>TRBJ1-1|-|TRBD1|TRBV7-2
TGTGCCAGCAGTTTTCGGACAGGGGAGGGCACTGAAGCTTTCTTT
CASSFRTGEGTEAFF
>TRBJ1-6|-|-|TRBV19
TGTGCCAGTAGGTCCGGCGGTTCACCCCTCCACTTT
CASRSGGSPLHF
>TRBJ2-3|-|TRBD1|TRBV5-1
TGCGCCAGCAGCTTGGCCCGGACAGGGGGGACAGATACGCAGTATTTT
CASSLARTGGTDTQYF
>TRBJ2-3|once|TRBD1|TRBV29-1
TGCAGCATCTCACAGGGGTTGACAGATACGCAGTATTTT
CSISQGLTDTQYF
>TRBJ2-7|-|-|TRBV29-1
TGCAGCGTTGGAGCGGACTCCTACGAGCAGTACTTC
CSVGADSYEQYF
>TRBJ1-2|-|TRBD1|TRBV6-6
TGTGCCAGCAGTTTTGACAGGGCTGGCTACACCTTC
CASSFDRAGYTF
>TRBJ2-3|-|-|TRBV4-2
TGTGCCAGCAGCCAAGCGCAGGGCCCCACAGATACGCAGTATTTT
CASSQAQGPTDTQYF
>TRBJ2-2|-|-|TRBV29-1
TGCAGCGTCGTGCTCCAGCCCCAGGCCGGGGAGCTGTTTTTT
CSVVLQPQAGELFF
>TRBJ2-5|-|TRBD1|TRBV7-9
TGTGCCAGCAGTCCAACCGGGGACAGGGGAGAAGAGACCCAGTACTTC
CASSPTGDRGEETQYF
>TRBJ1-1|-|-|TRBV20-1
TGCAGTGCTAGAGAGCGGCCTTTCTTT
CSARERPFF
>TRBJ1-1|-|-|TRBV7-3
TGTGCCAGCAGCCCCAGCCCGGTGGGGGGGGGCACTGAAGCTTTCTTT
CASSPSPVGGGTEAFF
>TRBJ1-1|few|TRBD1|TRBV18
TGTGCCAGCTCACCCGGACAGGTGAACACTGAAGCTTTCTTT
CASSPGQVNTEAFF
>TRBJ1-1|-|-|TRBV28
TGTGCCACCAGCGTCTCGTGGGCAGGGAACACTGAAGCTTTCTTT
CATSVSWAGNTEAFF
>TRBJ1-1|-|TRBD1|TRBV7-3
TGTGCCAGCAGCGGGGACAGGGGGCACGACACTGAAGCTTTCTTT
CASSGDRGHDTEAFF
>TRBJ2-3|once|-|TRBV19
TGTGCCAGTAATGGCCTCGGGGGGCCGACAGATACGCAGTATTTT
CASNGLGGPTDTQYF
>TRBJ1-4|-|-|TRBV6-1
TGTGCCAGCAGTGAATCAACAGATGAAAAACTGTTTTTT
CASSESTDEKLFF
>TRBJ2-7|-|TRBD1|TRBV18
TGTGCCAGCTCACCAGGGACAGGATACTACGAGCAGTACTTC
CASSPGTGYYEQYF
>TRBJ1-2|-|-|TRBV7-9
TGTGCCAGCAGTGAAACGACACCCTCCTATGGCTACACCTTC
CASSETTPSYGYTF
>TRBJ2-2|-|-|TRBV18
TGTGCCAGCTCACCACGGGACACTCTTTCGAACACCGGGGAGCTGTTTTTT
CASSPRDTLSNTGELFF
>TRBJ1-1|-|-|TRBV2
TGTGCCAGCAGTGAGGGGCAAGGGCGGGGGGACGGCACTTTCTTT
CASSEGQGRGDGTFF
>TRBJ2-7|-|-|TRBV5-6
TGTGCCAGCAGCCCCCGGACCGCGGGCCGGCCTTCGATTCGGCAGTACTTC
CASSPRTAGRPSIRQYF
>TRBJ2-3|-|-|TRBV10-3
TGTGCCATCAGGGCCGCCGCCAGCACAGATACGCAGTATTTT
CAIRAAASTDTQYF
>TRBJ2-1|-|-|TRBV29-1
TGCAGCGTTGAAGATCCCCAGTTTGGACTCAGCAATGAGCAGTTCTTC
CSVEDPQFGLSNEQFF
>TRBJ1-1|few|TRBD1|TRBV6-6
TGTGCCAGCAGTGGGAGGACAGGGAACACTGAAGCTTTCTTT
CASSGRTGNTEAFF
>TRBJ1-1|-|-|TRBV5-6
TGTGCCAGCAGCTTGGGGGGCTTCGGCACTGAAGCTTTCTTT
CASSLGGFGTEAFF
>TRBJ2-1|-|-|TRBV3-1/TRBV3-2
TGTGCCAGCAGCCAAGAACGGAGCAATGAGCAGTTCTTC
CASSQERSNEQFF
>TRBJ2-4|-|-|TRBV2
TGTGCCAGCAACCCCTTTGACTTGACAGGTTCCTTAGCCAAAAACATTCAGTACTTC
CASNPFDLTGSLAKNIQYF
>TRBJ1-2|-|TRBD1|TRBV15
TGTGCCACCAGCCCGAACCCGGGACAGAGCTATGACTACACCTTC
CATSPNPGQSYDYTF
>TRBJ1-2|once|-|TRBV25-1
TGTGCCACCCATGAGGAAACTTATGGCTACACCTTC
CATHEETYGYTF
>TRBJ1-1|-|-|TRBV28
TGTGCCAGCAGCAACAAACAGGGTTGGTCTGAAGCTTTCTTT
CASSNKQGWSEAFF
>TRBJ1-5|once|-|TRBV7-2
TGTGCCAGCAGCTCCCGAGGGAATCAGCCCCAGCATTTT
CASSSRGNQPQHF
>TRBJ2-3|-|-|TRBV19
TGTGCCAGCAATAAACGAGTAGCAGATACGCAGTATTTT
CASNKRVADTQYF
>TRBJ2-2|-|TRBD1|TRBV7-8
TGTGCCAGCAGCCCGGCACAGGGGTACACCGGGGAGCTGTTTTTT
CASSPAQGYTGELFF
>TRBJ2-3|-|TRBD2|TRBV24-1
TGTGCCACCAGTGATTCGGTGACTAGCCCCGTCACAGATACGCAGTATTTT
CATSDSVTSPVTDTQYF
>TRBJ2-5|-|-|TRBV11-2
TGTGCCAGCAGCTTAGGGAACGGCGGAAAGGTTGAGACCCAGTACTTC
CASSLGNGGKVETQYF
>TRBJ2-1|-|TRBD2|TRBV5-4
TGTGCCAGCAGCCGCCCTAGCGGGGCTTACAATGAGCAGTTCTTC
CASSRPSGAYNEQFF
>TRBJ1-2|-|-|TRBV30
TGTGCCTGGAGCGAAATACAGGGAAATTTTGGCTACACCTTC
CAWSEIQGNFGYTF
>TRBJ2-5|-|-|TRBV30
TGTGCCGGGACGGCGGTTGGCGAGACCCAGTACTTC
CAGTAVGETQYF
>TRBJ2-5|-|-|TRBV7-9
TGTGCCAGCAGCTTAGCTTTTGCAGTACACGAGACCCAGTACTTC
CASSLAFAVHETQYF
>TRBJ2-2|-|-|TRBV9
TGTGCCAGCAGGCAGGGTGTAGTCGGGGAGCTGTTTTTT
CASRQGVVGELFF
>TRBJ2-3|-|TRBD2|TRBV5-1
TGCGCCAGCAGCACCAAAGAGCGGGGGGGCACAGATACGCAGTATTTT
CASSTKERGGTDTQYF
>TRBJ1-3|-|-|TRBV10-3
TGTGCCATCAGTCCCCTGGCTGGCTCTGGAAACACCATATATTTT
CAISPLAGSGNTIYF
>TRBJ1-2|-|-|TRBV25-1
TGTGCCAGCAGTGAATATTTGGGGGGAGCGGACTATGGCTACACCTTC
CASSEYLGGADYGYTF
>TRBJ1-1|many|TRBD1|TRBV12-3/TRBV12-4
TGTGCCAGCAGCCAAGGACAGGATTCTGAAGCTTTCTTT
CASSQGQDSEAFF
>TRBJ1-2|-|TRBD1|TRBV27
TGTGCCAGCAGTTTTTCTATAACAGGGGGCGCCTATGGCTACACCTTC
CASSFSITGGAYGYTF
>TRBJ1-1|once|TRBD1|TRBV4-1
TGCGCCAGCAGCCATGGCCGGGACAGGGGGCAAGTTGGCCGGGCTTTCTTT
CASSHGRDRGQVGRAFF
>TRBJ2-2|-|-|TRBV7-3
TGTGCCAGCAGCTTAGCCCACCAGGGAATCGGGGAGCTGTTTTTT
CASSLAHQGIGELFF
>TRBJ1-2|once|TRBD1|TRBV29-1
TGCAGCGACGGACAGGGCTATGGCTACACCTTC
CSDGQGYGYTF
>TRBJ1-2|-|TRBD1|TRBV27
TGTGCCAGCAGGCCCGGGACAGGGGCAAACTATGGCTACACCTTC
CASRPGTGANYGYTF
>TRBJ1-4|-|-|TRBV19
TGTGCCAGTAGTTCGGGGGAGGCTAATGAAAAACTGTTTTTT
CASSSGEANEKLFF
>TRBJ2-1|-|-|TRBV9
TGTGCCAGCAGCTCTATAGGTGCCCGGGGGGCTGCCTACAATGAGCAGTTCTTC
CASSSIGARGAAYNEQFF
>TRBJ1-1|-|-|TRBV7-2
TGTGCCAGCAGCCCCCACGGGGGTGTTGGGACTGAAGCTTTCTTT
CASSPHGGVGTEAFF
>TRBJ1-1|-|TRBD1|TRBV6-5
TGTGCCGGACGACAGGGGCGGACTGAAGCTTTCTTT
CAGRQGRTEAFF
>TRBJ2-3|-|TRBD2|TRBV30
TGTGCCTGGAGTGGATACCGGGGGGCAGATACGCAGTATTTT
CAWSGYRGADTQYF
>TRBJ2-5|-|TRBD2|TRBV9
TGTGCCAGCAGCGTAGCTAGGATAGCGGGGGCTGAGACCCAGTACTTC
CASSVARIAGAETQYF
>TRBJ1-5|-|TRBD1|TRBV20-1
TGCAGTGCTAGTTTGGGGGGGACAGGGCGGCAGCCCCAGCATTTT
CSASLGGTGRQPQHF
>TRBJ1-2|-|-|TRBV28
TGTGCCAGCAGTTCGTCGGAGACCAGGGTCTATGGCTACACCTTC
CASSSSETRVYGYTF
>TRBJ2-3|-|TRBD2|TRBV5-1
TGCGCCAGCAGCTTGGGACTAGCGGGGGCCCAAACTAGCACAGATACGCAGTATTTT
CASSLGLAGAQTSTDTQYF
>TRBJ1-5|-|TRBD1|TRBV30
TGTGCCTGGAGTACCACAGCCAGGGGGTATGGCAGCAATCAGCCCCAGCATTTT
CAWSTTARGYGSNQPQHF